This T cell receptor (beta chain) was identified during a study of neurological immune-mediated disorders. Study-wide findings and caveats: The greatest degree of TCR clonal expansion was observed in HTLV-1-associated myelopathy, with the lowest in multiple sclerosis, below that of healthy controls.

Maryland, USA blood bank volunteers served as healthy controls. Source material was 2 million unsorted PBMCs, stored at -80 °C in RNAlater. TCRdb re-called the 5' RACE reads with MiXCR, one entry per CDR3 protein. Of 70,000 to 95,000 distinct CDR3 sequences in the sample, over 12% are singletons; the top ten hold roughly 7%. The CDR3 has 15 residues. The germline gives CDR1 KGHDR, CDR2 SFDVKD. With 2 bases removed from V and 0 bases from J, the gap between germline ends came to 6 bases. Turning to this clonotype: Its antigen remains unknown.

This TCR came from a woman between 45 and 65 years old in good health. This chain connects TRBV24-1 to TRBJ1-4; D is unresolved. What was sequenced was PBMCs. The CDR3 DNA sequence: TGTGCCACCAGTGATTCGGCTGCAACTAATGAAAAACTGTTTTTT. Protein sequence: CATSDSAATNEKLFF.